The clone carrying this T cell receptor (beta chain) has at least ten counts. Its specificity is unknown. These data originate in a study of human T cells and chemical hapten exposure. Study-wide background: Patch testing placed 0.01% DPC on the upper back, with readings at 6 days. Patients, mostly women, had alopecia areata, alopecia totalis or alopecia universalis.

Overall study results and limits: TCRs whose frequency exceeded 1 in 1000 remained the same following DPC sensitization.

The CDR3 runs 16 residues. Germline assignment: CDR1 LGHDT and CDR2 YNNKEL (reference sequence). Unmatched junction bases numbered 2, after V lost 4 bases and J lost 2 bases. Regarding time point: patch test 1, 2 weeks after DPC sensitization. The sample's treatment: therapeutic diphenylcyclopropenone sensitization with weekly scalp DPC. Researchers extracted total RNA from unfractionated whole blood. Original methodology: The number of TCRs in each sample had a median of about 96,000 and spanned about 20,000 to 690,600. Each CDR3 protein gets one entry after TCRdb re-called the RACE reads with MiXCR. The V and J calls and clone size are TCRdb's, not the authors'. Among 40,000 to 65,000 distinct CDR3 sequences, approximately 11% were seen once, and the ten largest hold under 2%.

The sequences come from whole blood, collected in connection with sensitization to the hapten diphenylcyclopropenone (DPC). The source is a middle-aged woman with alopecia areata. Some clones in this sample may be carry-over from other donors' samples. This sequence joins TRBV3-1 and TRBJ1-6, with 10 bases aligning to TRBD1. The CDR3 DNA follows: TGTGCCAGCAGCCGACAGGGGGCCCCCTATAATTCACCCCTCCACTTT. Residues: CASSRQGAPYNSPLHF.